The rows below give T cell receptor beta chains drawn from one sample of a study of OX40 agonist ivuxolimab in advanced cancers. Profiled with immunoSEQ multiplex PCR; TCRdb holds only in-frame clones, not every one. The sample holds around 70,000 clones, roughly 90% seen once. The specimen was CD4+ or CD8+ T cells sorted from blood, collected in a trial of the OX40 agonist ivuxolimab. These receptors came from an adult with an advanced solid tumor such as melanoma, head and neck, liver or kidney cancer. Each CDR3 is given with its conserved first and last residue. D genes are given only for firm matches. Expanded clones are given a class, and other clones once, few, many or no size at all.

d_gene | j_gene | abundance | v_gene | CDR3nt | CDR3aa
- | TRBJ2-6 | - | TRBV5-1 | TGCGCCAGCAGCCCTCCCCGGCCTGGGGCCAACGTCCTGACTTTC | CASSPPRPGANVLTF
TRBD1 | TRBJ1-3 | once | TRBV15 | TGTGCCACCAGCAGAGATAGGGGACAGGGACGAAACACCATATATTTT | CATSRDRGQGRNTIYF
- | TRBJ2-1 | - | TRBV7-2 | TGTGCCAGCAGCGTCTGGGGGTATGAGCAGTTCTTC | CASSVWGYEQFF
TRBD2 | TRBJ2-3 | - | TRBV7-9 | TGTGCCAGCAGGCGAGCGGGAGGAAGGAAAGCAGATACGCAGTATTTT | CASRRAGGRKADTQYF
- | TRBJ2-2 | - | TRBV9 | TGTGCCAGCAGCGTAGATTGGACCGTGACCGGGGAGCTGTTTTTT | CASSVDWTVTGELFF
TRBD1 | TRBJ2-3 | - | TRBV7-9 | TGTGCCAGCAGCTTAGGAGGGGGCGAAGTGGATACGCAGTATTTT | CASSLGGGEVDTQYF
- | TRBJ2-1 | - | TRBV2 | TGTGCCAGCAGCCCAGAGACCCGGGAGATCACCACCCTTTACAATGAGCAGTTCTTC | CASSPETREITTLYNEQFF
TRBD1 | TRBJ2-2 | - | TRBV5-1 | TGCGCCAGCAGCAACCCGACAGGGGGCCCCACCGGGGAGCTGTTTTTT | CASSNPTGGPTGELFF
TRBD2 | TRBJ2-2 | - | TRBV14 | TGTGCCAGCAGGTCGAATACCGGGACTAGCTACACCGGGGAGCTGTTTTTT | CASRSNTGTSYTGELFF
- | TRBJ2-1 | few | TRBV6-6 | TGTGCCAGCAGCGGGGTATGGAACAATGAGCAGTTCTTC | CASSGVWNNEQFF
TRBD1 | TRBJ1-3 | - | TRBV28 | TGTGCCAGCCGGGACAGCTCTGGAAACACCATATATTTT | CASRDSSGNTIYF
TRBD2 | TRBJ2-7 | - | TRBV28 | TGTGCCAGCAGTTTCCCTCCTTCCGGGGGAGGGAGGAACAGGTACGAGCAGTACTTC | CASSFPPSGGGRNRYEQYF
TRBD1 | TRBJ1-1 | - | TRBV7-2 | TGTGCCAGCAGCCTCGGGACAGATTATAACACTGAAGCTTTCTTT | CASSLGTDYNTEAFF
TRBD2 | TRBJ2-1 | - | TRBV4-2 | TGTGCCAGCAGCCCGATGGGACTAGCGAGGAGCTCCTACAATGAGCAGTTCTTC | CASSPMGLARSSYNEQFF
- | TRBJ1-3 | - | TRBV5-1 | TGCGCCAGCAGCTCGCAACCTAACTCTGGAAACACCATATATTTT | CASSSQPNSGNTIYF
- | TRBJ1-2 | - | TRBV28 | TGTGCCAGCAGCACCGTCCCACGAGCGGCTGGCTACACCTTC | CASSTVPRAAGYTF
- | TRBJ2-5 | - | TRBV28 | TGTGCCAGCAGTTTAGTAAGTGAGACCCAGTACTTC | CASSLVSETQYF
- | TRBJ1-3 | - | TRBV5-1 | TGCGCCAGCAGCCACCTGGCGGGCTCTGGAAACACCATATATTTT | CASSHLAGSGNTIYF
TRBD1 | TRBJ1-1 | - | TRBV28 | TGTGCCAGCAGTCTCCCGGGACAGGGTTTGAACACTGAAGCTTTCTTT | CASSLPGQGLNTEAFF
TRBD1 | TRBJ2-5 | - | TRBV5-1 | TGCGCCAGCAGCTTGAATTCCGGGGACGCGGACAGGGTGGCGGGAGAGACCCAGTACTTC | CASSLNSGDADRVAGETQYF
TRBD1 | TRBJ1-1 | once | TRBV7-9 | TGTGCCAGCATCCCGACAGGGGAGGGCACTGAAGCTTTCTTT | CASIPTGEGTEAFF
- | TRBJ1-3 | - | TRBV10-1 | TGCGCCAGCAGTCGGACTCCTGGAAACACCATATATTTT | CASSRTPGNTIYF
TRBD2 | TRBJ2-3 | - | TRBV28 | TGTGCCAGCAGTTTATCCTCTATAGCAGCGGGAGACACAGATACGCAGTATTTT | CASSLSSIAAGDTDTQYF
TRBD2 | TRBJ2-7 | - | TRBV30 | TGTGCCTGGGCTAGGACTAGCGGGGTTAGGGACGAGCAGTACTTC | CAWARTSGVRDEQYF
- | TRBJ2-1 | - | TRBV7-2 | TGTGCCAGCAGCTTAGGTGGCCACATTGAGCAGTTCTTC | CASSLGGHIEQFF
- | TRBJ1-1 | - | TRBV28 | TGTGCCAGCAGCCCTCCGGGGCGCCGGACTGAAGCTTTCTTT | CASSPPGRRTEAFF
TRBD1 | TRBJ2-7 | few | TRBV28 | TGTGCCAGCAGTTCACACCAACAGGGGGCCTACGAGCAGTACTTC | CASSSHQQGAYEQYF
TRBD2 | TRBJ2-3 | - | TRBV4-2 | TGTGCCAGCAGCCAGGGGTCTAGCGGAAGCACAGATACGCAGTATTTT | CASSQGSSGSTDTQYF
- | TRBJ1-5 | - | TRBV9 | TGTGCCAGCAGCGTAAGTTTTGGCAATCAGCCCCAGCATTTT | CASSVSFGNQPQHF
TRBD1 | TRBJ1-1 | - | TRBV5-1 | TGCGCCAGCAGCGCCTTAGGGGGCCTGAACACTGAAGCTTTCTTT | CASSALGGLNTEAFF
- | TRBJ2-2 | - | TRBV6-1 | TGTGCCAGCAGTGAAGCATCCCGGGAGCTGTTTTTT | CASSEASRELFF
TRBD2 | TRBJ2-1 | - | TRBV29-1 | TGCAGCGTTGAACTGATAGGACTAGCTATGCAGTTCTTC | CSVELIGLAMQFF
TRBD1 | TRBJ2-3 | - | TRBV29-1 | TGCAGCGTCGCAGGACAGGCCACAGATACGCAGTATTTT | CSVAGQATDTQYF
- | TRBJ2-3 | - | TRBV28 | TGTGCCAGCAGGGTACTGGGAGATACGCAGTATTTT | CASRVLGDTQYF
TRBD1 | TRBJ2-1 | - | TRBV2 | TGTGCCAGCAGTATGCAGGGACAGAGCTCCTACAATGAGCAGTTCTTC | CASSMQGQSSYNEQFF
- | TRBJ2-1 | - | TRBV2 | TGTGCCAGCACCCGACTAGTAGACAATGAGCAGTTCTTC | CASTRLVDNEQFF
TRBD2 | TRBJ2-3 | - | TRBV5-1 | TGCGCCAGCAGCTTGACTGCGGGAGTCGGCAGCACAGATACGCAGTATTTT | CASSLTAGVGSTDTQYF
- | TRBJ1-1 | - | TRBV7-2 | TGTGCCAGCAGCCCTGGGACGGTGAACACTGAAGCTTTCTTT | CASSPGTVNTEAFF
- | TRBJ2-5 | - | TRBV7-6 | TGTGCCAGCAGCGGGAGGACAGAAGAGACCCAGTACTTC | CASSGRTEETQYF
- | TRBJ1-2 | - | TRBV5-6 | TGTGCCAGCAGCTACCGACAATTGAGCGGCTACACCTTC | CASSYRQLSGYTF
TRBD1 | TRBJ2-5 | - | TRBV5-1 | TGCGCCAGCAGCTGGGGACAGGGGTACCCAGGGACCCAGTACTTC | CASSWGQGYPGTQYF
- | TRBJ1-1 | - | TRBV7-8 | TGTGCCAGCAGCTTCCGCCGTGTGAGCGCGTCTGAAGCTTTCTTT | CASSFRRVSASEAFF
- | TRBJ1-2 | few | TRBV7-2 | TGTGCCAGCAGCTTAGCTTCTAAGGGCGGCTACACCTTC | CASSLASKGGYTF
- | TRBJ2-7 | - | TRBV11-3 | TGTGCCAGCAGCTTAGGACTGGCGAGCGAGCAGTACTTC | CASSLGLASEQYF
TRBD2 | TRBJ2-3 | once | TRBV6-5 | TGTGCCAGCACCCAAGGACCTAGCGGGACCTATACGCAGTATTTT | CASTQGPSGTYTQYF
- | TRBJ2-1 | - | TRBV20-1 | TGCAGTGCCCCTTACAATGAGCAGTTCTTC | CSAPYNEQFF
TRBD1 | TRBJ2-7 | - | TRBV9 | TGTGCCAGCAGCGTCGCGGACAGGGGCCACGAGCAGTACTTC | CASSVADRGHEQYF
TRBD1 | TRBJ2-3 | few | TRBV2 | TGTGCCAGCAGTGCAAACAGGGGAAGCACAGATACGCAGTATTTT | CASSANRGSTDTQYF
- | TRBJ1-2 | few | TRBV5-6 | TGTGCCAGCAGCTTGGGAGGGCGGATATATGGCTACACCTTC | CASSLGGRIYGYTF
TRBD2 | TRBJ2-7 | - | TRBV5-1 | TGCGCCAGCAGCTTTCTAAGCGGGAGCTCCTACGAGCAGTACTTC | CASSFLSGSSYEQYF
TRBD2 | TRBJ2-1 | - | TRBV6-5 | TGTGCCAGCAGTTACTCGGGACTAGCGGGAGGGCAAGAGCAGTTCTTC | CASSYSGLAGGQEQFF
TRBD1 | TRBJ2-1 | - | TRBV6-6 | TGTGCCAGCAGTTTACAGGGGTTCAATGAGCAGTTCTTC | CASSLQGFNEQFF
TRBD2 | TRBJ2-1 | - | TRBV28 | TGTGCCAGCAGTCCCGGCGGTGCGGGAGCACTCTACAATGAGCAGTTCTTC | CASSPGGAGALYNEQFF
- | TRBJ1-4 | - | TRBV10-3 | TGTGCCATCAGTGAGGGAGGCAGGGGCTCAACTAATGAAAAACTGTTTTTT | CAISEGGRGSTNEKLFF
- | TRBJ2-7 | - | TRBV11-1 | TGTGCCAGCAGCCCCGCGGATAGTTTCTCCTACGAGCAGTACTTC | CASSPADSFSYEQYF
TRBD2 | TRBJ2-1 | - | TRBV2 | TGTGCCAGCAGGGGAACTAGCGGGAGTGGAAATGAGCAGTTCTTC | CASRGTSGSGNEQFF
TRBD2 | TRBJ2-2 | - | TRBV5-1 | TGCGCCAGCAGCGCTCTAGCGGGAGATTACACCGGGGAGCTGTTTTTT | CASSALAGDYTGELFF
- | TRBJ2-2 | - | TRBV5-1 | TGCGCCAGCAGCTTGGGAGACAGCCGAAACACCGGGGAGCTGTTTTTT | CASSLGDSRNTGELFF
- | TRBJ1-1 | - | TRBV7-9 | TGTGCCAGCAGCTCAGGGACAGAAGCTTTCTTT | CASSSGTEAFF